Given below is one T cell receptor beta chain in context. This clonotype occurred a few times. No antigen is known for it. Within one base of it there is no much larger clone, and no base qualities were kept. The TCR beta CDR3 regions were amplified from RNA transcripts. The TCR CDR3 was subjected to a first round of RT-PCR using the HTBI primer set and the Qiagen OneStep RT-PCR kit. Libraries were constructed in a second round of multiplex PCR, after which size selection and purification were carried out. Libraries were sequenced paired-end with 100 bp reads on an Illumina HiSeq2000. The source study handled its data this way. SOAPnuke was used to process the raw data, throwing out any read that contained adapters or uncalled bases, had a mean Phred below 15, or lacked an exact constant-primer or identifier match. High-quality paired reads were merged using COPE v1.2.5, and each unique nucleotide sequence was defined as a clonotype. Clonotypes were aligned to IMGT TRBV, TRBD and TRBJ reference segments using MiTCR v1.1. The analysis was restricted to V-J combinations with a frequency above 0.0001, which together covered approximately 99% of the repertoires. The TCS score was defined as F50 (clonal expansion) divided by E x V (chaos), with BLOSUM62-based TCRdist calculated between CDR3 peptides within each V-J. Welch's t-statistics and random forest reduced roughly 530 V-J features to roughly 13, which were used in a naive Bayes classifier (R e1071). TCRdb took the public reads, trimmed them with fastp at Q25, ran MiXCR for clone calling and kept in-frame beta chains. Each CDR3 protein gets just one entry, which takes the most common genes and DNA from the rows behind it. The V and J calls and clone size come from TCRdb's table, not from the authors' own analysis. This sample gives a few hundred thousand distinct CDR3 sequences in total; approximately 15% of them show up just once. The ten biggest clones cover less than 3.5% of the sample.

This specimen belongs to a study of T cells in Graves' hyperthyroidism and ophthalmopathy (dated by TCRdb to about 2019). With regard to the full study: Peripheral blood was collected at initial diagnosis, before any treatment. TCR V-J signatures able to tell the groups apart were searched for in a discovery cohort of 100 patients, of whom over 40 had Graves' ophthalmopathy and 55 to 60 had stable Graves' hyperthyroidism. Prospective prediction of ophthalmopathy was tested in an independent validation cohort of fewer than 20 hyperthyroidism patients and roughly 16 patients who later progressed to ophthalmopathy. The 75 to 100 discovery patients were divided at random into training and test sets in a 7:3 ratio. The study also compared thyroid tissue and blood T-cell repertoires from roughly six Graves' hyperthyroidism patients. Following sampling, methimazole starting at 30 mg daily was given to hyperthyroidism patients, and high-dose intravenous methylprednisolone was given to ophthalmopathy patients. The paper reports TCR Vbeta CDR3 sequencing of approximately 140 peripheral blood samples: some 41 ophthalmopathy, 70 to 85 hyperthyroidism and 17 progressor patients.

Ophthalmopathy patients had moderately to severely active disease, Clinical Activity Score of at least 3, NOSPECS grade of at least 4, and duration under 3 months. Exclusion was applied to patients with uncontrolled infections, other autoimmune diseases, pregnancy or lactation. Diagnoses were based on clinical symptoms, serum thyroxine and TRAb, thyroid ultrasound and orbital computed tomography. PBMCs were isolated from 7.5 to 10 ml of fresh peripheral blood by Ficoll-Paque density gradient centrifugation. Total RNA was extracted using Trizol reagent, and RNA quality was assessed on an Agilent 2100 Bioanalyzer. What the research found in general, with its limitations: Blood samples also contained most of the expanded thyroid clonotypes (frequency above 0.001), which suggests that blood repertoires may reflect thyroid immune responses. Sample size was not statistically predetermined, and investigators were not blinded to group allocation. In validation, the model predicted progression to ophthalmopathy a median of roughly six months before onset, with 70% to 71% sensitivity and about 72% specificity. Ophthalmopathy was separated from stable hyperthyroidism by a 13 V-J signature model, with 85% to 90% sensitivity and just over 81% specificity obtained in cross-validation and 80%/75% obtained in testing.

V loses 8 bases of germline sequence and J loses 0 bases, and the interval between the two ends is 17 bases. The CDR3 measures 16 amino acids from cysteine to phenylalanine. The kept DNA is CDR3 alone, 48 bases in frame from the first base. CDR1 and CDR2 were assigned from the germline V gene (reference sequence) as LNHDA and SQIVND. Sample: blood. The receptor's source is a woman aged 40 to 50 with Graves' ophthalmopathy. The chain joins TRBV19 to TRBJ2-1, with the D segment identity uncertain. CDR3 region: CASHASQYSSYNEQFF. The nucleotide sequence is given as TGTGCCAGTCACGCGTCGCAGTATAGCTCCTACAATGAGCAGTTCTTC.